This T cell receptor beta chain was identified in a study of spatial heterogeneity in lung cancer. Study context: Alpha-chain sequences were detected in numbers that were consistently lower than beta-chain sequences.

Time point in this sample: sample taken at primary tumor resection. This clonotype was detected a few times. TCRdb independently ran MiXCR on the 5' RACE reads; one entry per CDR3 protein. This sample has fewer than 40,000 distinct CDR3 sequences, with around 7% found just once. Germline V gives CDR1 MNHEY, CDR2 SVGAGI. Trimming pared 5 bases from V and 4 bases from J, leaving 15 bases between. This CDR3 has 15 amino acids. The rearrangement uses TRBV6-5 and TRBJ2-1, with D tentatively TRBD2 (6 bases). This TCR was recovered from a male donor with early-stage non-small cell lung cancer. The material sequenced was PBMCs, taken at surgery. The CDR3 sequence: CASSSREPTYNEQFF. The CDR3 DNA reads as TGTGCCAGCAGTAGTCGGGAGCCAACGTACAATGAGCAGTTCTTC.